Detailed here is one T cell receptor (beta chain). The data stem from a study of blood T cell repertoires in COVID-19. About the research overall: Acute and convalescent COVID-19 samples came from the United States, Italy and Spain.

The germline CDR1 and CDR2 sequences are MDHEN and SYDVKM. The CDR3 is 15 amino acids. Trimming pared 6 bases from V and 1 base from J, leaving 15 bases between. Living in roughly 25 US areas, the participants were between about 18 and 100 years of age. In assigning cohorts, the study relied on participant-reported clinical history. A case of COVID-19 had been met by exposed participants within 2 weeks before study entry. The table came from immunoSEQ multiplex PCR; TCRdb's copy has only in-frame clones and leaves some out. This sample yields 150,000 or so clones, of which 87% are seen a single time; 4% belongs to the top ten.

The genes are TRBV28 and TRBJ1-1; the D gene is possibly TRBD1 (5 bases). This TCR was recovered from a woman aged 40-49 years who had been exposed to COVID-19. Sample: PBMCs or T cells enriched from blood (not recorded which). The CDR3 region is CASSLGGGANTEAFF. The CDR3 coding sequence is TGTGCCAGCAGCCTGGGGGGTGGCGCGAACACTGAAGCTTTCTTT.